Sequencing of this T cell receptor (beta chain) was carried out in a study of shared clonotypes between healthy human individuals. From germline, CDR1 is SGHRS and CDR2 YFSETQ. This CDR3 is built from 15 residues. The V segment lost 5 bases and the J segment 2 bases; nucleotides outside the gene matches: 5. Donors comprised only Caucasian adults living in Nashville, Tennessee. The protocol was immunoSEQ multiplex PCR, while the TCRdb copy is restricted to in-frame clones and leaves out a portion. This table holds 950,000 to 1,300,000 clones, around 74% found once. The chain links TRBV5-1 to TRBJ2-3, with 10 positions matching TRBD1. The material sequenced was memory CD4+ T cells sorted from blood. Documented subset: CD45RA-negative fraction. The receptor was derived from a man aged 18-30 years in good health. The CDR3 reads CASRPGTGDTDTQYF. In DNA form, the CDR3 reads TGCGCCAGCAGACCCGGGACAGGGGACACAGATACGCAGTATTTT.